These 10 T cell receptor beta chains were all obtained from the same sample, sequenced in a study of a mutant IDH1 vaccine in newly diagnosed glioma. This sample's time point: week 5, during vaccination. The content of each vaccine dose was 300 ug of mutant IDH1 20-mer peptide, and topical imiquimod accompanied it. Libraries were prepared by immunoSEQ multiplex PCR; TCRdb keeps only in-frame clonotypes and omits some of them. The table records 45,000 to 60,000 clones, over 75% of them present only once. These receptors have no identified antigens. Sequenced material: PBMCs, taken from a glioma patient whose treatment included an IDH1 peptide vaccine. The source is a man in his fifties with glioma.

The CDR3 region has the DNA TGTGCCAGCAGCGCATCAGGGGGTGGGACCCTCCACTTT. Protein product: CASSASGGGTLHF. The rearrangement links TRBV5-6 to TRBJ1-6, with 7 bases fitting TRBD1. Germline trimming cut 4 bases from V and 14 bases from J; bases unmatched to any gene: 9. This CDR3 comprises 13 residues. CDR1 and CDR2 from the germline V gene are SGHDT and YYEEEE.

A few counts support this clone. CDR3 in DNA: TGTGCCAGCGGACGGGAGAACACTGAAGCTTTCTTT. Translating gives CASGRENTEAFF. This chain uses TRBV27 with TRBJ1-1; no clear D gene. Germline-derived CDR1 and CDR2 are MNHEY and SMNVEV (reference sequence). The CDR3 runs to 12 residues. V lost 8 bases to trimming and J lost 1 base, with 8 bases between them.

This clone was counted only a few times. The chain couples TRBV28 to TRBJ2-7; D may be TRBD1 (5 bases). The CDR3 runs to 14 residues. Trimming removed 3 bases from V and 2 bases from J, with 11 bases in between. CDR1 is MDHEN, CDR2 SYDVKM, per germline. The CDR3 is CASSFSGIAYEQYF. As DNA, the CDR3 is TGTGCCAGCAGTTTCTCAGGGATAGCCTACGAGCAGTACTTC.

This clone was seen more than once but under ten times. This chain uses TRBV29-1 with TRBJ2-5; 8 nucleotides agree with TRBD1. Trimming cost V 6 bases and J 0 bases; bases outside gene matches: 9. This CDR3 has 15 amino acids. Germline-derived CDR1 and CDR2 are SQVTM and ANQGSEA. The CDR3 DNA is TGCAGCGTCGCGGGGACAGGCGCGTACCAAGAGACCCAGTACTTC. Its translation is CSVAGTGAYQETQYF.

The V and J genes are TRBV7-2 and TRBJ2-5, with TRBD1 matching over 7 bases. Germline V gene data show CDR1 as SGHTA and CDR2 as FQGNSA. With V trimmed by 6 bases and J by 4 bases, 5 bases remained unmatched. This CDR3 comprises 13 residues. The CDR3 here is CASRRTGGETQYF. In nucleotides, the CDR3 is TGTGCCAGCAGGCGGACAGGAGGAGAGACCCAGTACTTC.

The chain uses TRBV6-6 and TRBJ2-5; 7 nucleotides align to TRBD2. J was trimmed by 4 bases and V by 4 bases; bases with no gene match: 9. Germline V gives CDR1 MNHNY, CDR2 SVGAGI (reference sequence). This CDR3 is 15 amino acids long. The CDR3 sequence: CASSSGVSGGETQYF. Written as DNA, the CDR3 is TGTGCCAGCAGTTCGGGGGTCTCGGGGGGAGAGACCCAGTACTTC.

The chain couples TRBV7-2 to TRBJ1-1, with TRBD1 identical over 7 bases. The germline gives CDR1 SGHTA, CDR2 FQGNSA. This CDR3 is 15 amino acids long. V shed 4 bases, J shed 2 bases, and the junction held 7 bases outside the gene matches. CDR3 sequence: CASSYSTGLNTEAFF. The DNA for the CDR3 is TGTGCCAGCAGCTATTCGACAGGGTTAAACACTGAAGCTTTCTTT.

The CDR3 spells CASSRGLPIPSYEQYF. The CDR3 DNA sequence: TGCGCCAGCAGCCGAGGACTCCCCATCCCATCCTACGAGCAGTACTTC. V usage is TRBV4-1 and J usage is TRBJ2-7; D possibly corresponds to TRBD2 (5 bases). The V end lost 4 bases, the J end lost 1 base, and 17 bases lay between the germline ends. From germline, CDR1 is MGHRA and CDR2 YSYEKL. This CDR3 has 16 amino acids.

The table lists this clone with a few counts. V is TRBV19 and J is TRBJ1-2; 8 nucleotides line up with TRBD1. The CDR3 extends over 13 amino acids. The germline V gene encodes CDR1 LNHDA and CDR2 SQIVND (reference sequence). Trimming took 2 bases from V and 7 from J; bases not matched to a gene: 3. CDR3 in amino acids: CASSIWTGLGYTF. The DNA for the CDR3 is TGTGCCAGTAGTATATGGACAGGGCTTGGCTACACCTTC.

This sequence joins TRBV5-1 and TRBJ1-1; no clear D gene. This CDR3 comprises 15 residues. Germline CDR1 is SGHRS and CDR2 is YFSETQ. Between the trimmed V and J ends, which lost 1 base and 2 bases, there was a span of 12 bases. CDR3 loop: CASSLLGRANTEAFF. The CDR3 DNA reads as TGCGCCAGCAGCTTGTTGGGCAGAGCAAACACTGAAGCTTTCTTT.